The following is a TCR beta chain sequence with its context. CDR1 LNHNV and CDR2 YYDKDF come from the germline V gene (reference sequence). With V trimmed by 5 bases and J by 11 bases, 16 bases remained unmatched. The CDR3 sequence is 15 residues long. Stored at -80 C, 2 million PBMCs were the source of the unsorted libraries. The sample is drawn from a study of neurological immune-mediated disorders. The team produced cDNA through 5'RACE using 10-nucleotide random UMIs. Over 160 million TCR-beta sequences, together covering 15-18 subjects, were produced by every individual sequencing run that was carried out. TCRdb passed the 5' RACE reads through MiXCR, listing each CDR3 protein once. The table has roughly 65,000 distinct CDR3 sequences, around 5.1% seen once.

The V call is TRBV15, the J call TRBJ2-3, with 7 bases identical to TRBD1. The sample taken for sequencing was PBMCs. The origin of this receptor is a human donor with multiple sclerosis. The donor label of this sample is uncertain. The CDR3 loop is CATSPRAGTQGVQYF. CDR3 sequence (DNA): TGTGCCACCAGCCCCAGAGCCGGGACGCAGGGGGTGCAGTATTTT.